Following are 3 T cell receptor beta chains from one sample sequenced in a study of blood T cell repertoires in COVID-19 (dated by TCRdb to 2019 to 2021). Library prep was done by the immunoSEQ multiplex PCR assay. The table was pulled from immuneACCESS by TCRdb, which kept in-frame rearrangements only. Such tables lose some clones; where checked, under half of the loss comes from unresolved V genes, and the rest has no known cause. The sample data list around 170,000 clones, and about 80% of these were observed just once. Jointly, the top ten make up approximately 1.4% of the sample. Source material: peripheral blood. The receptors come from a human donor in a cohort sampled during active COVID-19.

The J gene is TRBJ1-5, the V gene TRBV3-1 (or the pseudogene TRBV3-2); perhaps TRBD1 as D (6 bases). Per the germline V gene, CDR1 is LGHDT and CDR2 is YNNKEL (reference sequence). The CDR3 covers 17 residues. V lost 1 base and J lost 2, with 15 bases in between. CDR3 bases: TGTGCCAGCAGCCAAGGGGCGGCGGGGGGCGGCAATCAGCCCCAGCATTTT. Translation gives CASSQGAAGGGNQPQHF.

The V gene is TRBV4-3, the J gene TRBJ2-4, with 7 bases fitting TRBD1. Per the germline V gene, CDR1 is LGHNA and CDR2 is YSLEER. Losses at the gene ends were 2 bases for V and 5 bases for J; bases not matched to a gene: 6. The CDR3 totals 15 residues. The CDR3 here is CASSQFGTVENIQYF. In nucleotides, the CDR3 is TGCGCCAGCAGCCAATTCGGGACAGTGGAAAACATTCAGTACTTC.

V usage is TRBV9 and J usage is TRBJ2-7; D unresolved. The V end was cut by 0 bases, the J end by 3 bases, with 10 bases between. The CDR3 loop spans 14 amino acids. Germline CDR1 SGDLS, CDR2 YYNGEE. The CDR3 reads CASSVGGSNYEQYF. Here the CDR3 DNA reads TGTGCCAGCAGCGTAGGAGGATCGAACTACGAGCAGTACTTC.